Ten or more counts support the clone carrying this TCR beta chain. What it recognizes is unknown. These data belong to a study of T cells in Graves' hyperthyroidism and ophthalmopathy. Study-wide points: Within blood appeared most thyroid clonotypes that had expanded above 0.001. Ophthalmopathy was model-predicted a median roughly six months pre-onset.

The authors took PBMCs from over 8.5 ml fresh peripheral blood. The V and J ends lost 5 bases and 0 bases respectively, with 14 bases between them. The germline gives CDR1 MDHEN, CDR2 SYDVKM. This CDR3 contains 17 residues. RNA transcripts gave rise to amplified TCR beta CDR3 regions. First-round RT-PCR targeting the TCR CDR3 was performed with the HTBI primer set. Each CDR3 protein gets one entry after TCRdb re-called the multiplex PCR reads with MiXCR. The table has hundreds of thousands of distinct CDR3 sequences, about 14% seen once. The rearrangement uses TRBV28 and TRBJ2-6, with D hard to call. This TCR came from a woman aged 40 to 50 with Graves' ophthalmopathy. Sequenced sample: blood. The CDR3 DNA follows: TGTGCCAGCAGTCCCCAGCCCGATAACTCTGGGGCCAACGTCCTGACTTTC. It specifies CASSPQPDNSGANVLTF.